This T cell receptor (beta chain) was captured in a study of T cells in tuberculosis. The germline CDR1 and CDR2 sequences are SGHAT and FQNNGV. Between the trimmed V and J ends, which lost 2 bases and 1 base, there was a span of 8 bases. The CDR3 is 14 amino acids. Comments on this clone: Its antigen is undetermined.

Overall study findings and caveats: Active tuberculosis alpha repertoires lay closer to GMM-specific TCRs than controls'. Shorter CDR3-alpha in active tuberculosis partly drove smaller distances.

Sequenced by immunoSEQ multiplex PCR; TCRdb stores in-frame clones only, minus some. The table shows about 53,000 clones, with over 90% occurring only once. Noted time point: new active TB diagnosis, blood taken before or within 7 days of starting treatment. Each patient had positive sputum smear microscopy and/or positive culture. The chain has TRBV11-2 and TRBJ1-1, with a tentative D call TRBD1 (5 bases). The clonotype originates from an adult with tuberculosis. Sample: PBMCs, taken at tuberculosis diagnosis. The CDR3 region is CASSLSGQNTEAFF. CDR3 bases: TGTGCCAGCAGCTTATCAGGGCAGAACACTGAAGCTTTCTTT.